A single sample is the source of the 10 T cell receptor beta chains below, sequenced in a study of identical twins. One entry per CDR3 protein results from TCRdb running MiXCR on the 5' RACE reads. This sample has some 560,000 distinct CDR3 sequences, with 7.5% to 10% found just once. This sample was shared with a second study, whose subject was yellow fever vaccine responses in identical twins.

Sequencing was performed on PBMCs. These receptors originate from a young woman in good health.

The rearrangement links TRBV28 to TRBJ1-5; 7 bases align to TRBD1. V trimming: 6 bases; J trimming: 6 bases; junction bases outside the gene matches: 11. CDR3 length: 15 residues. The germline V gene has CDR1 MDHEN and CDR2 SYDVKM. The CDR3 DNA follows: TGTGCCAGCAGAGATACAGGGGAACTGGGTCAGCCCCAGCATTTT. Amino acids: CASRDTGELGQPQHF.

This clonotype was observed a handful of times. The J gene is TRBJ2-3, the V gene TRBV4-2, with D uncertain. Trimming cost V 1 base and J 2 bases, with 16 bases left between them. This CDR3 has 17 residues. Germline V gene data show CDR1 as LGHNA and CDR2 as YNFKEQ. As DNA, the CDR3 is TGTGCCAGCAGCCAAGCACAATCAGGACGGACCACAGATACGCAGTATTTT. It specifies CASSQAQSGRTTDTQYF.

This clonotype was counted ten times or more. V is TRBV7-9 and J is TRBJ2-2; D gene unclear. This CDR3 comprises 13 residues. CDR1 and CDR2 (germline): SEHNR, FQNEAQ (reference sequence). Between the trimmed V and J ends, which lost 10 bases and 3 bases, there was a span of 12 bases. DNA for the CDR3: TGTGCCACCCGAAACTCACACACCGGGGAGCTGTTTTTT. Its translation: CATRNSHTGELFF.

In this sample, this clonotype turned up many times. The gene calls are TRBV12-3 or TRBV12-4 and TRBJ2-7; D possibly corresponds to TRBD1 (5 bases). V lost 3 bases and J lost 2, with 11 bases in between. The CDR3 has 14 amino acids. Written as DNA, the CDR3 is TGTGCCAGCAGTTTCGCAGGGCCCACCTACGAGCAGTACTTC. Translating it yields CASSFAGPTYEQYF.

This clonotype was recorded many times. This chain links TRBV12-3 or TRBV12-4 with TRBJ2-1, with D unclear. This CDR3 spans 14 amino acids. The V and J ends lost 6 bases and 6 bases respectively, with 15 bases between them. Written as DNA, the CDR3 is TGTGCCAGCAGGGATAACAAAGCTGCCAATGAGCAGTTCTTC. Its protein product is CASRDNKAANEQFF.

This clonotype has only a few counts. The V call is TRBV21-1, the J call TRBJ2-7. TRBV21-1 is termed a pseudogene. This CDR3 region has 13 residues. The CDR3 DNA follows: TGTGCCAGCAGCAAAGTACCCAAATACGAGCAGTACTTC. It encodes CASSKVPKYEQYF.

V and J are TRBV7-2 and TRBJ2-3, with D maybe TRBD2 (5 bases). Trimming removed 1 base from V and 2 bases from J, with 13 bases in between. From germline, CDR1 is SGHTA and CDR2 FQGNSA. This CDR3 spans 16 amino acids. Written as DNA, the CDR3 is TGTGCCAGCAGCTTAGTACCTGGCGGGTACACAGATACGCAGTATTTT. The encoded protein is CASSLVPGGYTDTQYF.

This clonotype was seen more than once but under ten times. The J gene is TRBJ2-1, the V gene TRBV19; 14 bases line up with TRBD2. Germline V gene lookup returns CDR1 LNHDA and CDR2 SQIVND (reference sequence). The CDR3 loop spans 16 amino acids. V gave up 7 bases and J gave up 6 bases; unmatched junction bases: 8. CDR3 nucleotide sequence: TGTGCCAGTAAACCGGGACTAGCGGGGGAGGGCAATGAGCAGTTCTTC. Its protein is CASKPGLAGEGNEQFF.

J is TRBJ2-7 and V is TRBV20-1; a weak D match, TRBD2 (6 bases). The CDR3 loop spans 13 amino acids. CDR1 and CDR2 (germline): DFQATT, SNEGSKA (reference sequence). Trimming removed 5 bases at V and 0 bases at J, with 11 bases between. The CDR3 here is CSADGGPSYEQYF. The CDR3 DNA sequence: TGCAGTGCTGACGGGGGACCCTCCTACGAGCAGTACTTC.

The chain joins TRBV20-1 to TRBJ2-7; D call uncertain. Trimming left V 0 bases short and J 2 bases short, with 14 bases between. This CDR3 has 15 amino acids. From germline, CDR1 is DFQATT and CDR2 SNEGSKA (reference sequence). CDR3 nucleotides: TGCAGTGCTAGAGATTATACAAGCTATACCTACGAGCAGTACTTC. Translating gives CSARDYTSYTYEQYF.